This T cell receptor (beta chain) was sequenced for a study of beta chain features in type 1 diabetes. The overall study: Over all samples combined, around 110 million sorted cells were examined. Overall study findings and caveats: The question left open here concerned HLA type influencing TCRB rearrangement. Type 1 diabetes patients had moderately but significantly shorter TCRB CDR3s in all four CD4+ subsets.

This clone has a handful of counts. Its antigen is undetermined. Trimming removed 5 bases from V and 5 bases from J; junction bases left unmatched: 7. The CDR3 contains 16 residues. Germline loops: CDR1 SNHLY, CDR2 FYNNEI. The investigators reverse transcribed all of the isolated RNA, so they sequenced expressed TCRB transcripts. Assay: immunoSEQ multiplex PCR; the TCRdb copy retains only in-frame clones and omits some. The table has roughly 350,000 clones, 11% seen once. Staining for CD45RO/CCR7/CD25/CD127/CD95/CD27 allowed sorting of CD4+ naive, central memory, regulatory and stem cell-like memory cells.

The receptor comes from a woman younger than 45 in good health. The rearrangement joins TRBV2 to TRBJ2-2; TRBD2 aligns across 11 bases. Material: naive CD4+ T cells from blood. CDR3 bases: TGTGCCAGCAGTATGGGACTAGCGGCCGTTACCGGGGAGCTGTTTTTT. Protein sequence: CASSMGLAAVTGELFF. The whole variable domain, filled in from reference TRBV2 and TRBJ2-2, reads EPEVTQTPSHQVTQMGQEVILRCVPISNHLYFYWYRQILGQKVEFLVSFYNNEISEKSEIFDDQFSVERPDGSNFTLKIRSTKLEDSAMYFCASSMGLAAVTGELFFGEGSRLTVL.